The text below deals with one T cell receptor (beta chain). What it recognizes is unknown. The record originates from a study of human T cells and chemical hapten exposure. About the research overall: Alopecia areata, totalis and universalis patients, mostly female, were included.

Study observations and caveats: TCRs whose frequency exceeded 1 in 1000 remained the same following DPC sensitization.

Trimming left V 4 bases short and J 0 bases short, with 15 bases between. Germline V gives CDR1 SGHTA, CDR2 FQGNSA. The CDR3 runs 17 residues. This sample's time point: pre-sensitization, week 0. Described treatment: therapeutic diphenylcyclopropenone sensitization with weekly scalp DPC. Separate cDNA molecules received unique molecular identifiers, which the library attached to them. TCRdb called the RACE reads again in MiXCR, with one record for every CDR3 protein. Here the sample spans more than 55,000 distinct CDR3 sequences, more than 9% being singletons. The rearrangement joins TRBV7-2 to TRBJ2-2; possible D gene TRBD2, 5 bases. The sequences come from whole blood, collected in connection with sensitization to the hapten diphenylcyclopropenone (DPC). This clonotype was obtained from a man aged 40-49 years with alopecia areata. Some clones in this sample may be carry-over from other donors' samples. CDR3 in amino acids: CASSWGMGRANTGELFF. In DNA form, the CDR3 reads TGTGCCAGCAGCTGGGGTATGGGGAGAGCGAACACCGGGGAGCTGTTTTTT.